The 9 T cell receptor beta chains below all came from one sample that was sequenced in a study of blood T cell repertoires in COVID-19 (dated by TCRdb to the early 2020s). The library was obtained by the immunoSEQ multiplex PCR assay. As stored in TCRdb, this immuneACCESS dataset retains in-frame rearrangements with V and J assigned. A fraction of the clones does not appear; measured against another copy, unresolved V genes explain less than half of the discrepancy, and the remainder lacks a known reason. Here the sample has hundreds of thousands of clones; 87% occur a single time. The leading ten clones occupy approximately 12% of the sample. Sample: peripheral blood. Receptors were obtained from a woman aged 18-30 years who had recovered from COVID-19.

This clone was recorded only once. This chain joins TRBV9 and TRBJ2-7, with D possibly TRBD1 on 5 matching bases. V was shortened by 3 bases and J by 0 bases, with 10 bases between the two germline ends. Germline V gene data show CDR1 as SGDLS and CDR2 as YYNGEE. The CDR3 sequence is 14 residues long. The CDR3 protein is CASSAREGSYEQYF. In nucleotides, the CDR3 is TGTGCCAGCAGCGCCAGGGAAGGCTCCTACGAGCAGTACTTC.

The chain couples TRBV4-2 to TRBJ1-5; D gene unclear. The CDR3 consists of 11 residues. Trimming stripped 5 bases from V and 5 bases from J, with 4 bases between. CDR1 and CDR2 from the germline V gene are LGHNA and YNFKEQ. The CDR3 loop is CASSSYQPQHF. The DNA for the CDR3 is TGTGCCAGCAGCTCATATCAGCCCCAGCATTTT.

The rearrangement joins TRBV9 to TRBJ1-1; perhaps TRBD1 as D (6 bases). The CDR3 has 18 amino acids. Germline V gene data show CDR1 as SGDLS and CDR2 as YYNGEE. V was clipped by 1 base and J by 0 bases, with 19 bases between them. This CDR3 is CASSVTYGGDRLNTEAFF. The CDR3 DNA reads TGTGCCAGCAGCGTAACGTATGGGGGAGACAGGTTGAACACTGAAGCTTTCTTT.

The V and J genes are TRBV7-2 and TRBJ1-1; weak D call: TRBD1 (5 bases). The V end lost 5 bases, the J end lost 6 bases, and 16 bases lay between the germline ends. CDR1 is SGHTA, CDR2 FQGNSA, per germline. There are 14 residues in the CDR3. The DNA for the CDR3 is TGTGCCAGCAGCATCACTTACAGGATCCCTGAAGCTTTCTTT. Protein: CASSITYRIPEAFF.

The rearrangement joins TRBV19 to TRBJ1-2, with 9 bases matching TRBD1. The CDR3 has 17 amino acids. J was trimmed by 4 bases and V by 5 bases; bases with no gene match: 14. Germline CDR1 and CDR2: LNHDA and SQIVND (reference sequence). The DNA for the CDR3 is TGTGCCAGTAGTGCCGAGGGACAGGGCCAGACTCCCTATGGCTACACCTTC. Encoded protein: CASSAEGQGQTPYGYTF.

V gene TRBV6-2 or TRBV6-3 combines with J gene TRBJ1-1; possible D gene TRBD1, 6 bases. This CDR3 is 14 amino acids long. Deletions cut 2 bases from V and 4 bases from J, with 11 bases between. From germline, CDR1 is MNHEY and CDR2 SVGEGT. CDR3 bases: TGTGCCAGCAGTTACGCAGACAGGCCCACTGAAGCTTTCTTT. Its translation: CASSYADRPTEAFF.

This chain links TRBV6-5 with TRBJ1-1; no clear D. CDR3 length: 13 amino acids. V lost 4 bases and J 1 base, leaving 7 bases between the germline ends. The germline V gene has CDR1 MNHEY and CDR2 SVGAGI. CDR3 bases: TGTGCCAGCAGTTTAACGAGGAACACTGAAGCTTTCTTT. Its translation: CASSLTRNTEAFF.

This chain uses TRBV5-1 with TRBJ1-2; D might be TRBD1 (5 bases). CDR1 and CDR2 (germline): SGHRS, YFSETQ. V lost 0 bases and J 6 bases, leaving 12 bases between the germline ends. This CDR3 is 14 amino acids long. In DNA form, the CDR3 reads TGCGCCAGCAGCTTGGAGGGGTCTACCCATGGCTACACCTTC. Its protein product is CASSLEGSTHGYTF.

The V gene is TRBV7-2, the J gene TRBJ1-3; D possibly corresponds to TRBD1 (6 bases). The CDR3 runs 15 residues. The ends were cut back, 3 bases at V and 2 bases at J, with 11 bases in the middle. Germline V lookup: CDR1 SGHTA, CDR2 FQGNSA. The chain's CDR3 is CASSFSRGPGNTIYF. The CDR3 DNA is TGTGCCAGCAGCTTTAGCAGGGGTCCTGGAAACACCATATATTTT.